Sequencing of this TCR beta chain was carried out in a study of cytomegalovirus exposure and HLA in healthy donors. Germline V gene sequence: CDR1 MNHEY, CDR2 SVGAGI. V lost 0 bases and J lost 3, with 12 bases in between. This CDR3 is built from 15 residues. Turning to this clone: What it recognizes is unknown.

General study points: Many donors shared some public TCRs, even though most TCR sequences were rare. Certain sequence variants were highly shared and formed a cluster, and this cluster was likely a sequencing artifact. Earlier results showed most TCR beta V segments being productive about 87% or about 30% of the time. Researchers reported in a later analysis that a missense DCLRE1C variant was tied to TCR beta V- and J-gene trimming.

Amplification used 60 Vbeta primers and 13 Jbeta primers. TCRdb's copy holds only in-frame clones and misses some; the assay was immunoSEQ multiplex PCR. This table holds around 120,000 clones, about 80% found once. The TCR was taken from a man aged 55 to 70 in good health and CMV-seropositive. This chain uses TRBV6-5 with TRBJ2-7; no clear D. The sample was PBMCs. The CDR3 bases are TGTGCCAGCAGTTACTCGAACACCCAATTCTACGAGCAGTACTTC. Residues: CASSYSNTQFYEQYF.